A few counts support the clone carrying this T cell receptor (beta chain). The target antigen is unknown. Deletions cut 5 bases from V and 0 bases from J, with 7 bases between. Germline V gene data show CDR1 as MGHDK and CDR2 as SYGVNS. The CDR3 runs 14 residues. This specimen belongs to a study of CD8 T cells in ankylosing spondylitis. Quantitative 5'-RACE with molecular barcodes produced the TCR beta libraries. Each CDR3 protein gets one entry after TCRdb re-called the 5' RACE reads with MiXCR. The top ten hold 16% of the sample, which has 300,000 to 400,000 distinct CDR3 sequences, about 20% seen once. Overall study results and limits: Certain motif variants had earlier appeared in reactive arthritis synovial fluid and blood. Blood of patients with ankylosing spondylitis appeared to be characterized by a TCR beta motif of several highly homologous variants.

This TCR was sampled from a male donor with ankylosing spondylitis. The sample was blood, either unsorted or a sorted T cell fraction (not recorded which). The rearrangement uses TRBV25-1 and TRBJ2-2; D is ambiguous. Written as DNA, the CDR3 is TGTGCCAGCAGTCCGGAGACGAACACCGGGGAGCTGTTTTTT. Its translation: CASSPETNTGELFF.